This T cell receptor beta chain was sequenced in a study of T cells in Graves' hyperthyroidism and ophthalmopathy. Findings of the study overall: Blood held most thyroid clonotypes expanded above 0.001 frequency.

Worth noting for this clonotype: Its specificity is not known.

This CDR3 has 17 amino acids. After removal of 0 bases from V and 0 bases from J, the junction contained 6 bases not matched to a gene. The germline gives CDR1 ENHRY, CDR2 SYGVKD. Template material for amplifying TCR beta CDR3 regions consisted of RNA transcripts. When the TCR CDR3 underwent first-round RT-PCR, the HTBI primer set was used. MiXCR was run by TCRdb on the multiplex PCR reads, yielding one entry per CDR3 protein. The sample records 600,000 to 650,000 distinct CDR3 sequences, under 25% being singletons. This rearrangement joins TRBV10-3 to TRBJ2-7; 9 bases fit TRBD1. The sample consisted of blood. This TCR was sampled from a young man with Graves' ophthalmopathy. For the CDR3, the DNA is TGTGCCATCAGTGAGTCGAACAGGGGGCCTTCCTCCTACGAGCAGTACTTC. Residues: CAISESNRGPSSYEQYF.